This is a list of T cell receptor beta chains from one sample in a study of chemoradiotherapy in HPV16-positive cancers. The protocol was immunoSEQ multiplex PCR, while the TCRdb copy is restricted to in-frame clones and leaves out a portion. The table shows about 15,000 clones, with 77% occurring only once. This sample was gathered from a patient who underwent chemoradiotherapy. The origin of the receptors is a human donor with HPV-associated anogenital cancer. Each CDR3 is given with its conserved first and last residue. The D gene is left open where the match is weak. Size is omitted from some rows. Given values are once, few, many or a class for expanded clones.

v_call	clone_size	j_call	d_call	cdr3_aa	cdr3_nt
TRBV27	NA	TRBJ1-6	NA	CAGERRGVLSYNSPLHF	TGTGCCGGGGAAAGGCGGGGGGTCCTCTCCTATAATTCACCCCTCCACTTT
TRBV19	NA	TRBJ2-3	NA	CATSAGAADTQYF	TGTGCCACAAGTGCAGGGGCCGCAGATACGCAGTATTTT
TRBV4-2	NA	TRBJ1-5	NA	CASSQDPGTRGNQPQHF	TGTGCCAGCAGCCAAGACCCCGGGACAAGGGGCAATCAGCCCCAGCATTTT
TRBV6-4	NA	TRBJ1-1	TRBD1	CASSDTTGVTFF	TGTGCCAGCAGTGACACGACAGGGGTGACTTTCTTT
TRBV6-1	few	TRBJ1-3	NA	CASSEAGSSGNTIYF	TGTGCCAGCAGTGAAGCCGGCTCCTCTGGAAACACCATATATTTT
TRBV30	few	TRBJ1-1	TRBD1	CAWSVLGQGTFF	TGTGCCTGGAGTGTACTAGGACAGGGAACTTTCTTT
TRBV11-2	NA	TRBJ2-1	NA	CASSSKLALYNEQFF	TGTGCCAGCAGCTCAAAACTGGCCTTATACAATGAGCAGTTCTTC
TRBV7-2	few	TRBJ2-2	TRBD1	CASRGQGDTGELFF	TGTGCCAGCAGGGGTCAGGGGGACACCGGGGAGCTGTTTTTT
TRBV5-4	NA	TRBJ1-4	NA	CASKEWTNEKLFF	TGTGCCAGCAAAGAGTGGACTAATGAAAAACTGTTTTTT
TRBV15	NA	TRBJ2-1	NA	CATSREGRGEQFF	TGTGCCACCAGCAGAGAGGGGCGTGGTGAGCAGTTCTTC
TRBV19	few	TRBJ1-6	TRBD1	CASASGTENSPTQF	TGTGCCAGCGCCTCCGGGACAGAGAATTCACCCACCCAATTT
TRBV4-3	NA	TRBJ1-1	NA	CASSQVGTVGNTEAFF	TGCGCCAGCAGCCAAGTTGGAACGGTCGGGAACACTGAAGCTTTCTTT
TRBV4-3	NA	TRBJ1-1	NA	CASSQALSLNTEAFF	TGCGCCAGCAGCCAAGCGCTCAGCTTGAACACTGAAGCTTTCTTT
TRBV30	NA	TRBJ2-1	NA	CAWSRTNSYNEQFF	TGTGCCTGGAGTCGGACTAACTCCTACAATGAGCAGTTCTTC
TRBV11-3	NA	TRBJ2-1	TRBD2	CASSPGGTSGGYEQFF	TGTGCCAGCAGCCCTGGGGGGACTAGCGGGGGGTATGAGCAGTTCTTC
TRBV27	NA	TRBJ2-2	NA	CASTRLGAHELFF	TGTGCCAGCACCCGATTGGGGGCCCATGAGCTGTTTTTT
TRBV5-1	NA	TRBJ1-2	TRBD1	CASSFGQGGYGYTF	TGCGCCAGCAGCTTCGGACAGGGCGGCTATGGCTACACCTTC
TRBV7-9	few	TRBJ1-6	TRBD1	CASSARDSLSPLHF	TGTGCCAGCAGCGCCAGGGACAGTTTGTCACCCCTCCACTTT
TRBV29-1	NA	TRBJ2-5	TRBD2	CSVQPSGETQYF	TGCAGCGTTCAGCCTAGCGGGGAGACCCAGTACTTC
TRBV4-3	once	TRBJ2-3	NA	CASSQDYFPADTQYF	TGCGCCAGCAGCCAAGATTATTTCCCAGCAGATACGCAGTATTTT
TRBV27	NA	TRBJ2-2	TRBD1	CASKRTGNTGELFF	TGTGCCAGCAAAAGGACAGGGAACACCGGGGAGCTGTTTTTT
TRBV11-2	NA	TRBJ2-1	NA	CASSFGRDRYEQFF	TGTGCCAGCAGCTTTGGCAGGGATCGGTATGAGCAGTTCTTC
TRBV2	NA	TRBJ2-7	TRBD1	CASRGQGSIYEQYF	TGTGCCAGCAGGGGACAGGGGAGCATCTACGAGCAGTACTTC
TRBV5-8	once	TRBJ2-2	TRBD2	CASSLLRGGTANTGELFF	TGTGCCAGCAGCTTGTTGCGGGGGGGCACCGCGAACACCGGGGAGCTGTTTTTT
TRBV11-2	NA	TRBJ2-1	TRBD2	CASSPNREASGGGEQFF	TGTGCCAGCAGCCCCAACAGGGAGGCTAGCGGGGGTGGTGAGCAGTTCTTC
TRBV6-6	NA	TRBJ1-1	NA	CASTVGDTEAFF	TGTGCCAGCACCGTCGGGGACACTGAAGCTTTCTTT
TRBV5-8	NA	TRBJ2-3	NA	CASSWIPLGIGADTQYF	TGTGCCAGCAGCTGGATACCCTTGGGTATCGGGGCAGATACGCAGTATTTT
TRBV2	NA	TRBJ2-1	TRBD2	CASIQGASGGSYEQFF	TGTGCCAGCATTCAGGGCGCTAGCGGGGGGAGTTATGAGCAGTTCTTC
TRBV2	NA	TRBJ2-3	TRBD2	CASSAEAGGRTDTQYF	TGTGCCAGCAGTGCCGAAGCGGGGGGCCGCACAGATACGCAGTATTTT
TRBV19	NA	TRBJ1-2	TRBD1	CASSGTGKRWDYGYTF	TGTGCCAGTAGCGGGACAGGGAAAAGGTGGGACTATGGCTACACCTTC
TRBV19	NA	TRBJ1-2	NA	CASSIGPRGEYNYGYTF	TGTGCCAGTAGTATAGGCCCTAGGGGGGAGTACAACTATGGCTACACCTTC
TRBV15	NA	TRBJ2-7	TRBD2	CATSSDYAGGYEQYF	TGTGCCACCAGCAGCGACTACGCGGGGGGATACGAGCAGTACTTC
TRBV18	NA	TRBJ2-1	TRBD2	CASSPMGLAVNEQFF	TGTGCCAGCTCACCGATGGGACTAGCGGTAAATGAGCAGTTCTTC
TRBV7-2	NA	TRBJ2-7	NA	CASSLLPLANEQYF	TGTGCCAGCAGCTTACTTCCGCTAGCCAACGAGCAGTACTTC
TRBV7-6	NA	TRBJ1-2	NA	CASSLRVGRNDGYTF	TGTGCCAGCAGCTTACGGGTCGGCAGAAACGATGGCTACACCTTC
TRBV6-5	once	TRBJ2-2	TRBD2	CASSFGGGGELFF	TGTGCCAGCAGTTTTGGCGGGGGTGGGGAGCTGTTTTTT
TRBV18	NA	TRBJ2-3	NA	CASSPGTLPTDTQYF	TGTGCCAGCTCACCGGGGACACTACCCACAGATACGCAGTATTTT
TRBV2	NA	TRBJ2-5	TRBD1	CASSVLGQVAETQYF	TGTGCCAGCAGTGTTTTGGGACAGGTGGCCGAGACCCAGTACTTC
TRBV4-3	NA	TRBJ2-3	TRBD1	CASSQELGRGLSTDTQYF	TGCGCCAGCAGCCAAGAACTTGGCAGGGGGTTGAGCACAGATACGCAGTATTTT
TRBV6-5	once	TRBJ2-7	NA	CASSYSMGAAPYEQYF	TGTGCCAGCAGTTACTCGATGGGGGCAGCTCCTTACGAGCAGTACTTC
TRBV28	NA	TRBJ2-5	TRBD2	CASRDGTSGVWETQYF	TGTGCCAGCAGGGATGGGACTAGCGGGGTTTGGGAGACCCAGTACTTC
TRBV6-6	NA	TRBJ1-2	NA	CASTVTQGSGYTF	TGTGCCAGCACTGTTACTCAGGGTAGCGGCTACACCTTC
TRBV7-2	NA	TRBJ1-2	NA	CASSPRDGYYGYTF	TGTGCCAGCAGCCCTCGGGACGGTTACTATGGCTACACCTTC
TRBV11-3	NA	TRBJ2-3	TRBD2	CASSLSGGDTQYF	TGTGCCAGCAGCTTGAGCGGGGGCGATACGCAGTATTTT
TRBV30	NA	TRBJ1-1	TRBD1	CAWKDRPNTEAFF	TGTGCCTGGAAGGACAGGCCGAACACTGAAGCTTTCTTT
TRBV6-5	NA	TRBJ1-2	NA	CASSNRRGYTF	TGTGCCAGCAGTAATAGGCGGGGCTACACCTTC
TRBV11-2	NA	TRBJ2-5	NA	CASSLGSVETQYF	TGTGCCAGCAGCCTCGGGAGCGTGGAGACCCAGTACTTC
TRBV4-2	NA	TRBJ1-6	NA	CASSQYEQESPLHF	TGTGCCAGCAGCCAATATGAGCAGGAAAGCCCCCTCCACTTT
TRBV14	few	TRBJ2-7	NA	CASSQGRGFSYEQYF	TGTGCCAGCAGCCAAGGGCGAGGGTTCTCCTACGAGCAGTACTTC
TRBV27	few	TRBJ1-6	TRBD1	CASRPTGEERLYF	TGTGCCAGCAGGCCAACAGGGGAGGAGAGGCTCTACTTT
TRBV5-5	NA	TRBJ2-7	NA	CASRGGGRYEQYF	TGTGCCAGCAGAGGGGGGGGGCGGTACGAGCAGTACTTC
TRBV19	few	TRBJ1-5	NA	CASSIQVNQPQHF	TGTGCCAGTAGTATCCAAGTTAATCAGCCCCAGCATTTT
TRBV7-2	NA	TRBJ2-7	NA	CASSFSGTVNEQYF	TGTGCCAGCAGCTTCTCAGGGACTGTAAACGAGCAGTACTTC